This T cell receptor beta chain was captured by sequencing in a study of T cell responses to AZD1222 COVID-19 vaccine. Assay used: immunoSEQ multiplex PCR; TCRdb lists only in-frame clones, some missing. The table records under 150,000 clones, 70% to 90% of them present only once. V was clipped by 4 bases and J by 2 bases, with 7 bases between them. The CDR3 sequence is 13 residues long. Germline V gene data show CDR1 as SSHAT and CDR2 as FNYEAQ (reference sequence). The material was peripheral blood, obtained 28 days after the second AZD1222 dose. The V gene is TRBV7-7, the J gene TRBJ2-3, with unresolved D. This sequence was found in an adult who received the AZD1222 COVID-19 vaccine. The CDR3 region has the DNA TGTGCCAGCAGCTCGCCCGACACAGATACGCAGTATTTT. Translation: CASSSPDTDTQYF.